This TCR beta chain was identified in a study of blood T cells in healthy people across ages. Points from the study as a whole: More naive CD4+ cells and higher diversity were found in long-lived than in aged donors.

Primers used in a second PCR of roughly 6 to 12 cycles were a sample-barcoded 5' primer and a J-beta primer mix. From each sample, at least 2.5 million paired-end reads containing CDR3 were obtained. TCRdb re-analysed the 5' RACE reads in MiXCR, keeping a single row per CDR3 protein. The sample has hundreds of thousands of distinct CDR3 sequences, roughly 49% seen once; the top ten hold 25% to 35%. The V and J ends lost 2 bases and 4 bases respectively, with 10 bases between them. The CDR3 is 14 amino acids. Of note for this clonotype: Its antigen is not known.

Source material: blood. V gene TRBV12-3 or TRBV12-4 combines with J gene TRBJ2-3; no clear D gene. This receptor was taken from a woman aged 55-69 years in good health. CDR3 loop: CASSLRHAPDTQYF. The DNA of the CDR3 is TGTGCCAGCAGTTTAAGACATGCCCCAGATACGCAGTATTTT.